These T cell receptor beta chains were read from a single sample in a study of T cell repertoires in cytomegalovirus infection. Their specific antigens are unknown. TCRdb re-called the reads through MiXCR, storing one row per CDR3 protein. The table includes about 920,000 distinct CDR3 sequences, roughly 30% detected once. The sample in question was cultured CD8+ T cells from PBMCs, obtained from culture after CMV antigen stimulation. The receptors here all came from a human donor in good health (CMV status not recorded). Some clones in this sample may be carry-over from other donors' samples. The CDR3 runs from the conserved cysteine through the conserved F or W. D genes are given only for firm matches. Part of the rows lack a size; the others show once, few, many or a class for expanded clones.

>TRBJ1-1|TRBV28|NA|NA
TGTGCCAGCAGTTTATATGAGGTTTCGGACACTGAAGCTTTCTTT
CASSLYEVSDTEAFF
>TRBJ2-1|TRBV4-1|NA|NA
TGCGCCAGCAGCCCCGTACCTCCAGGGTCCTACAATGAGCAGTTCTTC
CASSPVPPGSYNEQFF
>TRBJ1-1|TRBV4-2|NA|NA
TGTGCCAGCAGCCCGCCCCTGGGGACACGGCCTGAAGCTTTCTTT
CASSPPLGTRPEAFF
>TRBJ2-1|TRBV19|NA|few
TGTGCCAGTAGTATAGGAGGCTGGCCAGGCGATGAGCAGTTCTTC
CASSIGGWPGDEQFF
>TRBJ2-1|TRBV12-3/TRBV12-4|NA|many
TGTGCCAGCAGCCCGTGGTCCTCCTACAATGAGCAGTTCTTC
CASSPWSSYNEQFF
>TRBJ2-6|TRBV27|NA|NA
TGTGCCAGCAGCTTGTTCTCCGCTCAAGGGGCCAACGTCCTGACTTTC
CASSLFSAQGANVLTF
>TRBJ1-2|TRBV28|NA|NA
TGTGCCAGCAGTTTATGGCAGCCAAACTATGGCTACACCTTC
CASSLWQPNYGYTF
>TRBJ2-2|TRBV5-6|NA|few
TGTGCCAGCGTTAGGTGGGGACCGAACACCGGGGAGCTGTTTTTT
CASVRWGPNTGELFF
>TRBJ2-1|TRBV7-6|NA|few
TGTGCCAGCAGCTTGGCTAGCGTAGACAATGAGCAGTTCTTC
CASSLASVDNEQFF
>TRBJ2-7|TRBV6-2/TRBV6-3|NA|NA
TGTGCCAGCAGTTATCCGGTCTACGAGCAGTACTTC
CASSYPVYEQYF
>TRBJ2-2|TRBV7-2|NA|many
TGTGCCAGCAGCCCCCCGAAGGGGGTTTGGGACACCGGGGAGCTGTTTTTT
CASSPPKGVWDTGELFF
>TRBJ1-5|TRBV27|NA|NA
TGTGCCAGCAGTTGGAATAACGGGGAGCCCCAGCATTTT
CASSWNNGEPQHF
>TRBJ1-2|TRBV6-5|NA|few
TGTGCCAGCAGCCCCTTAGCCGGACGTATTGGCTACACCTTC
CASSPLAGRIGYTF
>TRBJ2-5|TRBV5-4|NA|NA
TGTGCCAGCAGCGGGGACGGTCAAGAGACCCAGTACTTC
CASSGDGQETQYF
>TRBJ1-3|TRBV7-9|NA|few
TGTGCCAGCAGTGTAGGCCCCCCGACCCCACGAAACACCATATATTTT
CASSVGPPTPRNTIYF
>TRBJ2-3|TRBV19|TRBD1|NA
TGTGCCAGTAGTTTCAGGGGGTGGACAGATACGCAGTATTTT
CASSFRGWTDTQYF
>TRBJ1-2|TRBV11-2|NA|few
TGTGCCAGCAGCTTAAAGGGGCACCGATTGAACTATGGCTACACCTTC
CASSLKGHRLNYGYTF
>TRBJ2-1|TRBV24-1|NA|NA
TGTGCCACCAGTGATTTAAATGAGCAGTTCTTC
CATSDLNEQFF
>TRBJ2-3|TRBV24-1|NA|once
TGTGCCACCAGTGATCGCCGGGGGCATAGTAGCACAGATACGCAGTATTTT
CATSDRRGHSSTDTQYF
>TRBJ2-3|TRBV7-9|NA|NA
TGTGCCAGCAGCCATTTTCCAGTGAATCAGCCCCAGTATTTT
CASSHFPVNQPQYF
>TRBJ2-5|TRBV28|NA|NA
TGTGTCAGCAGATCGGACAGTCCTGGAGAGACCCAGTACTTC
CVSRSDSPGETQYF
>TRBJ2-3|TRBV6-5|NA|NA
TGTGCCAGCAGTTACCTTCCGGGGGCAAGCACAGATACGCAGTATTTT
CASSYLPGASTDTQYF
>TRBJ2-7|TRBV20-1|NA|NA
TGCAGTGCCGTGGACGGCTCCTACGAGCAGTACTTC
CSAVDGSYEQYF
>TRBJ1-5|TRBV28|TRBD1|NA
TGTGCCAGCAGTTCTCAGTGGGAGGGGGCCGTTCAGCCCCAGCATTTT
CASSSQWEGAVQPQHF
>TRBJ2-1|TRBV10-3|TRBD1|few
TGTGCCATCAGTGAGACGAGACAGGGGGTCTACAATGAGCAGTTCTTC
CAISETRQGVYNEQFF